This TCR beta chain was sequenced during a study of blood T cell repertoires in COVID-19. Study in general: COVID-19 samples, acute and convalescent, were from the United States, Italy and Spain.

This clone was detected a few times. Clones were sequenced by immunoSEQ multiplex PCR, and TCRdb holds only the in-frame ones, with some missing. The sample carries some 200,000 clones, 78% recorded once. Adults between roughly 18 and 89 years of age took part from about two dozen US areas. Grouping used clinical history reported by participants in a survey and questionnaire. Among Cohort 3 donors, those recovered had two negative PCRs, clearance, or symptom resolution. V lost 0 bases, J lost 5 bases, and 12 bases stayed unmatched. Looked up from germline, CDR1 is MGHRA and CDR2 is YSYEKL. This CDR3 spans 17 amino acids.

This sequence originates from a woman aged 45-60 years who had recovered from COVID-19. V gene TRBV4-1 combines with J gene TRBJ2-5, with TRBD1 matching 7 bases. Sample: PBMCs or T cells enriched from blood (not recorded which). This chain's CDR3 is CASSQERGPTLGETQYF. In DNA form, the CDR3 reads TGCGCCAGCAGCCAAGAAAGGGGGCCGACCCTGGGTGAGACCCAGTACTTC.